This TCR beta chain is from a study of Ad26.COV2.S vaccination and SARS-CoV-2 variants. The CDR3 spans 16 residues. Germline lookup yields CDR1 ENHRY and CDR2 SYGVKD. V lost 2 bases, J lost 5 bases, and 18 bases lay in between. The treatment was: approximately 18 received Ad26.COV2.S at low or high dose, single or two shots; about 5 received placebo; per-sample allocation not given. Samples were taken on day 63 after the first vaccine or placebo injection. The method was immunoSEQ multiplex PCR; TCRdb's version includes in-frame clones alone and lacks a portion of them. The profile shows 300,000 to 350,000 clones, more than 70% of them singletons.

Here the sequenced sample was peripheral blood, taken in a trial of Ad26.COV2.S vaccine versus placebo. The genes are TRBV10-3 and TRBJ1-2, with D possibly TRBD1 on 5 matching bases. The sequence came from a person aged 18-60 years who received the Ad26.COV2.S COVID-19 vaccine or a placebo. The CDR3 loop is CAISEQERGTRYGYTF. The CDR3, as DNA: TGTGCCATCAGTGAGCAGGAAAGAGGGACGAGATATGGCTACACCTTC.